The rows below give T cell receptor beta chains drawn from one sample of a study of blood T cell repertoires in COVID-19. The method was immunoSEQ multiplex PCR; TCRdb's version includes in-frame clones alone and lacks a portion of them. In the table there are over 130,000 clones, 88% of which are singletons. The specimen was peripheral blood. The source is a human donor with COVID-19, enrolled during active disease. The donor label of this sample is uncertain. The conserved cysteine and the conserved F or W are not part of the CDR3 here.

TRBV3-1/TRBV3-2,TRBJ1-1,ASRGGENTEAF
TRBV5-1,TRBJ1-1,ASRREEAEAF
TRBV6-5,TRBJ1-4,ATLRAGGEKLF
TRBV25-1,TRBJ1-1,ASSELWQGGTEAF
TRBV7-3,TRBJ1-2,ASSPQGQGGTYGYT
TRBV7-3,TRBJ1-1,ASSSRQGMNTEAF
TRBV12-3/TRBV12-4,TRBJ1-4,ASSDSQNEKLF
TRBV5-1,TRBJ2-7,ASSLGANEQY
TRBV2,TRBJ1-5,ASRDHRGSQPQH
TRBV30,TRBJ2-7,AWSVGGWSWY
TRBV30,TRBJ2-7,AWRSLGTGVSYEQY
TRBV15,TRBJ2-2,ATSRDRGINTGELF
TRBV18,TRBJ2-1,ASSPPGQVYNEQF
TRBV7-6,TRBJ1-3,ASSLTGHSGNTIY
TRBV25-1,TRBJ2-5,ASSGAGLAGGETQY
TRBV7-9,TRBJ1-6,ASSLGGFGEALDNSPLH
TRBV27,TRBJ2-1,ASSPRAGAPVGQF
TRBV29-1,TRBJ2-7,SVSGTSGVYEQY
TRBV2,TRBJ1-5,ASSSDTLNQPQH
TRBV19,TRBJ2-5,ASSMGLFQETQY
TRBV5-1,TRBJ2-7,ASSSGQGWHEQY
TRBV7-9,TRBJ2-6,ATPAGKRVSGANVLT
TRBV28,TRBJ1-2,ASSFRPLEVYGYT
TRBV7-8,TRBJ1-2,ASSQGAPNYGYT
TRBV18,TRBJ1-2,ASSPPGQVIYGYT
TRBV18,TRBJ1-2,ASSLTRDSVYGYT
TRBV5-1,TRBJ1-2,ASSLWGGSNYGYT
TRBV4-1,TRBJ1-2,ASSHPVSRNGYT
TRBV25-1,TRBJ1-1,ASRAGDEAF
TRBV5-6,TRBJ2-7,ASSPIGGEYEQY
TRBV6-4,TRBJ2-3,ASSVNPGRDTQY
TRBV19,TRBJ2-7,ASSLYGSLGEQY
TRBV6-5,TRBJ1-5,ASSSGWGDQPQH
TRBV6-2/TRBV6-3,TRBJ1-1,ASSVRGGTEAF
TRBV5-1,TRBJ2-7,ASSLSRTGREQY
TRBV28,TRBJ2-7,ASSLDRFQQY
TRBV25-1,TRBJ2-2,ASSEFNGSGELF
TRBV3-1/TRBV3-2,TRBJ2-5,ASSPTFWRDSGTQY
TRBV7-3,TRBJ1-2,ASSLGQDYGYT
TRBV5-4,TRBJ1-2,ASRPQQTYGYT
TRBV19,TRBJ1-1,ASTIGAGLNTEAF
TRBV5-1,TRBJ2-1,ASRFRDGTYNEQF
TRBV15,TRBJ1-3,AIRRSSGNTIY
TRBV5-1,TRBJ2-3,ASSRGQGMGTDTQY
TRBV5-5,TRBJ1-3,ASSLATGIHGNTIY
TRBV7-9,TRBJ2-1,ASSPREQINEQF
TRBV5-1,TRBJ1-1,ASSMTGNTEAF